These 20 T cell receptor beta chains were all obtained from the same sample, sequenced in a study of CD8+CD57+ T cells in acquired aplastic anemia. Profiling that covered TCR beta VDJ and CDR3 relied on genomic DNA as its template. Via MiXCR, TCRdb re-called the reads, giving one row per CDR3 protein. The data show more than 40,000 distinct CDR3 sequences, approximately 72% seen once. Source material: sorted CD4+, CD8+, or CD8+CD57+ T cells (not recorded which) from PBMCs. All receptors come from a human donor in good health, serving as a control.

This chain joins TRBV15 and TRBJ2-7, with 8 bases matching TRBD1. Germline V lookup: CDR1 LNHNV, CDR2 YYDKDF (reference sequence). The CDR3 length is 17 residues. The V gene end was trimmed by 2 bases and the J gene end by 4 bases; junction bases not matched to a gene: 13. DNA of the CDR3: TGTGCCACCAGCAGAAACCCGCGGACAGGGAGAGCTTACGAGCAGTACTTC. Translated: CATSRNPRTGRAYEQYF.

This rearrangement joins TRBV7-8 to TRBJ1-5; 8 nucleotides align to TRBD1. The CDR3 is 13 residues long. CDR1 is SGHVS and CDR2 is FQNEAQ in the germline V gene. The V segment lost 6 bases and the J segment 5 bases; nucleotides outside the gene matches: 3. CDR3 nucleotide sequence: TGTGCCAGCAGGGACAGGGACCATCAGCCCCAGCATTTT. Protein sequence: CASRDRDHQPQHF. The full variable domain, its missing parts supplied by reference TRBV7-8 and TRBJ1-5, is GAGVSQSPRYKVAKRGQDVALRCDPISGHVSLFWYQQALGQGPEFLTYFQNEAQLDKSGLPSDRFFAERPEGSVSTLKIQRTQQEDSAVYLCASRDRDHQPQHFGDGTRLSIL.

By share, this clonotype counts as large. The chain links TRBV10-3 to TRBJ2-1; TRBD2 matches at 7 bases. The CDR3 consists of 13 residues. J lost 7 bases, V lost 0 bases, and 0 bases had no gene match. Germline V gene lookup returns CDR1 ENHRY and CDR2 SYGVKD. CDR3 coding DNA: TGTGCCATCAGTGAGTCTAGCGGGAATGAGCAGTTCTTC. It yields the protein CAISESSGNEQFF.

This clonotype was counted once. This sequence joins TRBV2 and TRBJ2-7; D may match TRBD1 or TRBD2 (5 bases each). The CDR3 is 14 residues long. V was clipped by 6 bases and J by 6 bases, with 18 bases between them. Germline V gene lookup returns CDR1 SNHLY and CDR2 FYNNEI. The DNA for the CDR3 is TGTGCCAGCAGCCGCTATGGGGGATCGTTCGAGCAGTACTTC. It is translated as CASSRYGGSFEQYF.

Details on this clonotype: A junction end diverges from the germline sequence, so it may reflect a read error. This chain uses TRBV7-9 with TRBJ1-1; D is unclear. Germline V lookup: CDR1 SEHNR, CDR2 FQNEAQ (reference sequence). The CDR3 totals 12 residues. CDR3 in amino acids: CASSLDAQSRRF. CDR3 DNA sequence: TGTGCCAGCAGCTTAGACGCCCAAAGCAGGCGATTT.

The chain has TRBV15 and TRBJ2-3; D uncertain. The germline V gene has CDR1 LNHNV and CDR2 YYDKDF (reference sequence). CDR3 length: 12 amino acids. Trimming removed 3 bases from V and 2 bases from J, with 3 bases in between. The CDR3: CATSRTTDTQYF. The CDR3 DNA sequence: TGTGCCACCAGCAGGACCACAGATACGCAGTATTTT.

This clonotype was recorded at least ten times. The chain has TRBV20-1 and TRBJ1-4; D is possibly TRBD1 (5 bases). The CDR3 runs to 15 residues. Germline-derived CDR1 and CDR2 are DFQATT and SNEGSKA (reference sequence). The V and J ends lost 4 bases and 5 bases respectively, with 17 bases between them. This CDR3 reads CSAKGLDNQNEKLFF. For the CDR3, the DNA is TGCAGTGCTAAGGGGTTGGACAACCAAAATGAAAAACTGTTTTTT.

On this clonotype itself: A read error may explain this, as a much larger clone is one base away. The chain couples TRBV27 to TRBJ2-7, with a tentative D call TRBD2 (5 bases). Looked up from germline, CDR1 is MNHEY and CDR2 is SMNVEV (reference sequence). The CDR3 sequence is 14 residues long. The CDR3 DNA follows: TGTGCCAGCAGTTTATCGTCTAGCTCCTACGAGCTGCACTTC. Amino acids: CASSLSSSSYELHF.

The chain is built from TRBV19 and TRBJ1-1, with TRBD1 as a possible D gene (5 bases). Germline V CDR1 and CDR2: LNHDA, SQIVND (reference sequence). The CDR3 runs 12 residues. The V and J ends lost 1 base and 8 bases respectively, with 8 bases between them. The CDR3: CASSIGAGEAFF. CDR3 in DNA: TGTGCCAGTAGTATAGGGGCAGGGGAAGCTTTCTTT.

This chain uses TRBV7-9 with TRBJ1-5; D ambiguous. The CDR3 has 14 amino acids. Germline V gene data show CDR1 as SEHNR and CDR2 as FQNEAQ (reference sequence). Trimming removed 5 bases from V and 4 bases from J, with 12 bases in between. CDR3 loop: CASSASRVNQPQHF. CDR3 bases: TGTGCCAGCAGCGCCTCGCGGGTTAATCAGCCCCAGCATTTT.

This clonotype was observed a few times. The rearrangement links TRBV25-1 to TRBJ1-1, with a weak D call TRBD1 (5 bases). The ends were cut back, 1 base at V and 11 bases at J, with 14 bases in the middle. CDR3 length: 13 amino acids. Germline V gene lookup returns CDR1 MGHDK and CDR2 SYGVNS. The CDR3 protein is CASSESLVRGAFF. CDR3 DNA sequence: TGTGCCAGCAGTGAATCCTTGGTGAGGGGCGCTTTCTTT.

J is TRBJ2-5 and V is TRBV7-9; D gene uncertain. Germline CDR1 reads SEHNR; CDR2 reads FQNEAQ (reference sequence). This CDR3 comprises 12 residues. Between the trimmed V and J ends, which lost 6 bases and 5 bases, there was a span of 10 bases. CDR3 sequence: CASSLSTETQYF. CDR3 DNA: TGTGCCAGCAGTCTTTCGACGGAGACCCAGTACTTC.

V usage is TRBV10-3 and J usage is TRBJ1-3, with 7 nucleotides matching TRBD1. This CDR3 region has 14 residues. V lost 5 bases to trimming and J lost 4 bases; unmatched junction nucleotides: 5. CDR1 is ENHRY and CDR2 is SYGVKD in the germline V gene. The CDR3 spells CAISQQGTGNTIYF. CDR3 nucleotides: TGTGCCATCAGTCAACAGGGGACAGGAAACACCATATATTTT.

The table lists this clonotype with many counts. The chain combines TRBV18 with TRBJ2-1; unclear D gene. V lost 2 bases and J 10 bases, leaving 12 bases between the germline ends. Germline V gene data show CDR1 as KGHSH and CDR2 as LQKENI. The CDR3 sequence is 13 residues long. The CDR3 DNA reads TGTGCCAGCTCACCAAGGCAGGCCCAAGAGCAGTTCTTC. It translates to CASSPRQAQEQFF.

This clonotype showed up just a few times. The CDR3 sequence: CATSTRDRGSYNSPLHF. The CDR3, as DNA: TGTGCCACCAGCACGCGGGACAGGGGTTCCTATAATTCACCCCTCCACTTT. The genes are TRBV15 and TRBJ1-6; the match to TRBD1 covers 10 bases. The CDR3 is made up of 17 amino acids. Germline CDR1 and CDR2: LNHNV and YYDKDF (reference sequence). V shed 4 bases and J 1 base; nucleotides not matched to a gene: 4.

This rearrangement joins TRBV7-9 to TRBJ2-2; no clear D. V was trimmed by 5 bases and J by 6 bases, leaving 4 bases between them. The CDR3 extends over 11 amino acids. CDR1 is SEHNR, CDR2 FQNEAQ, per germline (reference sequence). The CDR3 DNA sequence: TGTGCCAGCAGCCGGCCCGGGGAGCTGTTTTTT. Amino acids: CASSRPGELFF.

The V gene is TRBV2, the J gene TRBJ2-7; D is uncertain. Trimming took off 1 base at V and 4 bases at J, with 14 bases between the two ends. The germline V gene encodes CDR1 SNHLY and CDR2 FYNNEI. The CDR3 runs to 15 residues. The DNA of the CDR3 is TGTGCCAGCAGTGAAGAGAAGGTTGTGAGATACGAGCAGTACTTC. This translates into CASSEEKVVRYEQYF.

This chain joins TRBV7-2 and TRBJ2-3, with D perhaps TRBD1 (5 bases). This CDR3 has 13 residues. With 5 bases removed from V and 5 bases from J, the gap between germline ends came to 11 bases. CDR1 is SGHTA and CDR2 is FQGNSA in the germline V gene. CDR3 region: CASSVPGLDTQYF. The CDR3 DNA follows: TGTGCCAGCAGCGTACCAGGGCTAGATACGCAGTATTTT.

The chain couples TRBV9 to TRBJ2-7; D is undetermined. V was pared by 4 bases and J by 4 bases, with 12 bases between. The CDR3 consists of 13 residues. Germline CDR1 is SGDLS and CDR2 is YYNGEE. In DNA, the CDR3 is TGTGCCAGCAGCTCGAAAGGGAAGTACGAGCAGTACTTC. Its protein product is CASSSKGKYEQYF.

This clonotype was detected only a few times. At one of its ends the junction is not consistent with the germline gene, which may arise from a read error. CDR3 amino acids: CASSLDIRDGNTEALF. Here the CDR3 DNA reads TGTGCCAGCAGCTTAGATATTAGGGATGGGAACACTGAGGCTCTCTTT. The chain employs TRBV11-2 and TRBJ1-1; D is unresolved. Germline CDR1 and CDR2: SGHAT and FQNNGV. The CDR3 contains 16 residues.